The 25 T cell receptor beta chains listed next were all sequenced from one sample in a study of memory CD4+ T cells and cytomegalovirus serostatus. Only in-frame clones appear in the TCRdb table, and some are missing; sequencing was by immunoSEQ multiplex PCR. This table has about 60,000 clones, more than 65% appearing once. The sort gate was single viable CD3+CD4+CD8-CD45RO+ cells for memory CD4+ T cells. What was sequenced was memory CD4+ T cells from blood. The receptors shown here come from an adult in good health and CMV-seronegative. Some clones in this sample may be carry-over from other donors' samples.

CDR3 sequence: CAWRSIDANTGELFF. CDR3 nucleotides: TGTGCCTGGAGATCGATAGATGCGAACACCGGGGAGCTGTTTTTT. V gene TRBV30 combines with J gene TRBJ2-2; D gene ambiguous. Trimming shortened V by 3 bases and J by 0 bases, and 11 bases separated the two germline ends. The CDR3 runs 15 residues. Germline CDR1 GTSNPN, CDR2 SVGIG (reference sequence).

CDR3: CASSLFYEQYF. CDR3 bases: TGTGCCAGCAGTTTATTCTACGAGCAGTACTTC. The chain uses TRBV28 and TRBJ2-7; D is ambiguous. Trimming took 1 base from V and 3 from J, leaving 1 base between them. This CDR3 spans 11 amino acids. CDR1 is MDHEN, CDR2 SYDVKM, per germline. Based on the CDR3 plus reference TRBV28 and TRBJ2-7, the full variable domain is DVKVTQSSRYLVKRTGEKVFLECVQDMDHENMFWYRQDPGLGLRLIYFSYDVKMKEKGDIPEGYSVSREKKERFSLILESASTNQTSMYLCASSLFYEQYFGPGTRLTVT.

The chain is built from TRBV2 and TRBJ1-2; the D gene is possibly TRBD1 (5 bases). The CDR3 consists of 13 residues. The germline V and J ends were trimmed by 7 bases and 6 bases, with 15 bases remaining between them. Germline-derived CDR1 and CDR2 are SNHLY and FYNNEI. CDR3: CASNPQGGHGYTF. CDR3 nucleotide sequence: TGTGCCAGCAATCCCCAGGGAGGCCATGGCTACACCTTC.

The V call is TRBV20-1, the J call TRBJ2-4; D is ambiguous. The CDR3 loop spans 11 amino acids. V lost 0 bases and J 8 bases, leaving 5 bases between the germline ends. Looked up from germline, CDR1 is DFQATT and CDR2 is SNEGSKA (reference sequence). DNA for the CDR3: TGCAGTGCTAGAGATTCCCACATTCAGTACTTC. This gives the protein CSARDSHIQYF.

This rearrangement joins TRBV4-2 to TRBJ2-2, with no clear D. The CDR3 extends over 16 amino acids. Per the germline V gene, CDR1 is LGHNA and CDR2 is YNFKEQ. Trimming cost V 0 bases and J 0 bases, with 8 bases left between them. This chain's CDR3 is CASSQEGGTNTGELFF. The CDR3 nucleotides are TGTGCCAGCAGCCAAGAGGGCGGTACGAACACCGGGGAGCTGTTTTTT.

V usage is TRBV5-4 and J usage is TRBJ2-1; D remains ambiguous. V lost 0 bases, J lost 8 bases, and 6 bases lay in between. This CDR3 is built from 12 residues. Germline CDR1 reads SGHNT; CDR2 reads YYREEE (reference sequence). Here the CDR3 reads CASSLDIYEQFF. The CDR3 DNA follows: TGTGCCAGCAGCTTGGATATCTATGAGCAGTTCTTC. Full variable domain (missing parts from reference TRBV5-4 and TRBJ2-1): ETGVTQSPTHLIKTRGQQVTLRCSSQSGHNTVSWYQQALGQGPQFIFQYYREEENGRGNFPPRFSGLQFPNYSSELNVNALELDDSALYLCASSLDIYEQFFGPGTRLTVL.

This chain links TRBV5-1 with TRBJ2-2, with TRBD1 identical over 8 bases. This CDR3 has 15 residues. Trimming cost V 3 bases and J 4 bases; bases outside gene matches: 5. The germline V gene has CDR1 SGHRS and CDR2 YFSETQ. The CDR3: CASSSGQARTGELFF. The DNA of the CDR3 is TGCGCCAGCAGCTCGGGACAGGCCCGCACCGGGGAGCTGTTTTTT.

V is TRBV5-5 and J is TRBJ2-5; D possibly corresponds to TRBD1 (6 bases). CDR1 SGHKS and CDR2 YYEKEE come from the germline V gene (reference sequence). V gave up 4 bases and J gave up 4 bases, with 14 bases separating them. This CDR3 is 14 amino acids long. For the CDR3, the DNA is TGTGCCAGCAGCGAACCAGGGGTGGGAGAGACCCAGTACTTC. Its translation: CASSEPGVGETQYF.

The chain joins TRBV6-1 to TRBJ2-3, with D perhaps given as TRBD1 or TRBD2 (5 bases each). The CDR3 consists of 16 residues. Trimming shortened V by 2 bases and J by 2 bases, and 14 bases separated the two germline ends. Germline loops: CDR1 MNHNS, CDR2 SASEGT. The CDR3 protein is CASSERPGAVTDTQYF. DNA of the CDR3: TGTGCCAGCAGTGAACGCCCCGGGGCGGTCACAGATACGCAGTATTTT.

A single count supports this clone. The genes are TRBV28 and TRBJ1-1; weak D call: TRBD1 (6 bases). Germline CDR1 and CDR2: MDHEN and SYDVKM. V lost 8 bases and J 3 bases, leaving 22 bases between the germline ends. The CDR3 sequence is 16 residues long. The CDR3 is CASPPPGGRVDTEAFF. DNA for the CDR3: TGTGCCAGCCCTCCCCCGGGGGGCAGGGTGGACACTGAAGCTTTCTTT.

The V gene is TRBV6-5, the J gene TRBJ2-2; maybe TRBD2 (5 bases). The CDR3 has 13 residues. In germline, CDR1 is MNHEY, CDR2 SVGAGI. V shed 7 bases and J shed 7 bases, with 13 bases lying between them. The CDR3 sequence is CASTLFRGGELFF. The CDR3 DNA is TGTGCCAGCACCCTTTTTCGGGGCGGGGAGCTGTTTTTT.

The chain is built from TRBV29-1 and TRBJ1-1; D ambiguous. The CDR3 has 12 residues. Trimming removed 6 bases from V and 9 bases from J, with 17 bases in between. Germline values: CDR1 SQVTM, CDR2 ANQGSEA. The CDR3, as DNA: TGCAGCGTCCTAAGCCAGTCCCTTCAAGCTTTCTTT. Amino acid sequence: CSVLSQSLQAFF.

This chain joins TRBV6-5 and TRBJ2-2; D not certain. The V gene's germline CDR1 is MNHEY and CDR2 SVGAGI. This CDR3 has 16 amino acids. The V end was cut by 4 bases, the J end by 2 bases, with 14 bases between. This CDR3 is CASSFVGYINTGELFF. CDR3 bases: TGTGCCAGCAGTTTTGTGGGCTACATTAACACCGGGGAGCTGTTTTTT.

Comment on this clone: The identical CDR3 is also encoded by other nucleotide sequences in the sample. The CDR3 nucleotides read TGCGCCAGCAGCTGGGGGCAGGGCACCGGGGAGCTGTTTTTT. Protein: CASSWGQGTGELFF. The J gene is TRBJ2-2, the V gene TRBV5-1, with a possible D match to TRBD1 (6 bases). Germline loops: CDR1 SGHRS, CDR2 YFSETQ. Deletions cut 3 bases from V and 4 bases from J, with 10 bases between. CDR3 length: 14 amino acids.

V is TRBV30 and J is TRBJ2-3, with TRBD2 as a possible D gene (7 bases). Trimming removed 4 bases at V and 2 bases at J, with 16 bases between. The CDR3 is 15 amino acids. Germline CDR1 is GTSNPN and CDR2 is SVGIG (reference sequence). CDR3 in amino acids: CAWTQGSGATDTQYF. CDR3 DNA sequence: TGTGCCTGGACCCAGGGGAGCGGGGCCACAGATACGCAGTATTTT.

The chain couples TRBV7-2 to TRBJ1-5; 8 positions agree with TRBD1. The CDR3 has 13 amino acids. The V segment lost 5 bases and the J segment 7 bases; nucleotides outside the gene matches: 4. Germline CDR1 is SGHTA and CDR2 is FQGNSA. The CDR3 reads CASSMTGDQPQHF. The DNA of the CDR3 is TGTGCCAGCAGCATGACAGGGGACCAGCCCCAGCATTTT.

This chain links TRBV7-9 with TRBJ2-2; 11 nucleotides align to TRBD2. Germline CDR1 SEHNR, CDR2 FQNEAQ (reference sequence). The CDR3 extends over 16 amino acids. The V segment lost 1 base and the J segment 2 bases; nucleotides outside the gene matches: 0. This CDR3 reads CASSLGLAGNTGELFF. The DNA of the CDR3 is TGTGCCAGCAGCTTAGGACTAGCGGGAAACACCGGGGAGCTGTTTTTT. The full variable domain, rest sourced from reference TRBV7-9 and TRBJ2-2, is DTGVSQNPRHKITKRGQNVTFRCDPISEHNRLYWYRQTLGQGPEFLTYFQNEAQLEKSRLLSDRFSAERPKGSFSTLEIQRTEQGDSAMYLCASSLGLAGNTGELFFGEGSRLTVL.

As DNA, the CDR3 is TGTGCCAGCAGCCAGGCTCGGGGTGGACGAACTGAAGCTTTCTTT. It specifies CASSQARGGRTEAFF. This sequence joins TRBV14 and TRBJ1-1; the D is unclear. The germline V gene has CDR1 SGHDN and CDR2 FVKESK. The CDR3 spans 15 residues. V dropped 3 bases and J dropped 5 bases, with 16 bases sitting between them.

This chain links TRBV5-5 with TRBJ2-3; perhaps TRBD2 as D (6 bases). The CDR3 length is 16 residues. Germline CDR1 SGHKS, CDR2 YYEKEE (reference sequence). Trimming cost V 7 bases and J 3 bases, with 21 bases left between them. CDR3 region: CASDGGGQRPTDTQYF. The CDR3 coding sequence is TGTGCCAGCGACGGGGGAGGACAACGTCCGACAGATACGCAGTATTTT.

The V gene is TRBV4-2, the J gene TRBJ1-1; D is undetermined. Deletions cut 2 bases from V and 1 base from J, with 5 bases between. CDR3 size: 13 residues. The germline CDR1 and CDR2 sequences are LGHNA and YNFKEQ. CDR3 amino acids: CASSQPTNTEAFF. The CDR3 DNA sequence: TGTGCCAGCAGCCAACCCACGAACACTGAAGCTTTCTTT.

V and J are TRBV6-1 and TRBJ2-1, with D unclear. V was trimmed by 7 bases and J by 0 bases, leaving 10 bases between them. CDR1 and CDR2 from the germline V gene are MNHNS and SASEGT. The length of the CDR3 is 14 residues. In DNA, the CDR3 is TGTGCCAGCAAATTCGGTTCCTCCTACAATGAGCAGTTCTTC. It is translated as CASKFGSSYNEQFF.

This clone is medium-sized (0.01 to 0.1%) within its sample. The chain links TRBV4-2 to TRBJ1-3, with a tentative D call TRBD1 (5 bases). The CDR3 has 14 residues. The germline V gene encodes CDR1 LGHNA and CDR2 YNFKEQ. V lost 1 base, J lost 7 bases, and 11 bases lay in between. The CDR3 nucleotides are TGTGCCAGCAGCCAAGGACGGGGGATCAACACCATATATTTT. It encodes CASSQGRGINTIYF.

DNA for the CDR3: TGCGCCAGCAGTCTCGACAGGGGGCTAGGCAATGAGCAGTTCTTC. Protein product: CASSLDRGLGNEQFF. The chain has TRBV5-1 and TRBJ2-1, with 10 bases matching TRBD1. V lost 5 bases and J lost 6; bases outside the gene matches: 8. CDR1 and CDR2 (germline): SGHRS, YFSETQ. The length of the CDR3 is 15 residues.

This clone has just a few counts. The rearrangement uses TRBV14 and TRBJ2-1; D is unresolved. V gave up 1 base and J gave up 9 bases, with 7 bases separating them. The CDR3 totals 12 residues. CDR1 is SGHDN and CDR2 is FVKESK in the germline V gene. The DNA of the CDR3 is TGTGCCAGCAGCCAAGGAACGCCTGAGCAGTTCTTC. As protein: CASSQGTPEQFF.

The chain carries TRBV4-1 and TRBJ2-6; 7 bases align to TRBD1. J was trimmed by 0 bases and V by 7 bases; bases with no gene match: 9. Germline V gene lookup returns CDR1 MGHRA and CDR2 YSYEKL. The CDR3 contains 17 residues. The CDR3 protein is CASTQDRSFSGANVLTF. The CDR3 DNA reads TGCGCCAGCACCCAGGACAGGTCTTTCTCTGGGGCCAACGTCCTGACTTTC.